This T cell receptor (beta chain) was sequenced in a study of vaccination effects on CD4 cells after COVID-19. Study results and caveats: Infection-derived and vaccine-derived clones contracted markedly late after vaccination.

This clone was counted only a few times. The antigen is not known. The length of the CDR3 is 15 residues. The V segment lost 4 bases and the J segment 5 bases; nucleotides outside the gene matches: 8. CDR1 is MGHRA and CDR2 is YSYEKL in the germline V gene. Using viral peptide pools, the ViraFEST assay grew out antigen-specific CD4+ T cells prior to sequencing. The culture ran for 10 to 11 days, and then CD4+ T cells were isolated. Vaccinees lacked prior SARS-CoV-2 infection and tested negative for nucleocapsid antibodies. The method was immunoSEQ multiplex PCR; TCRdb's version includes in-frame clones alone and lacks a portion of them. This sample has about 21,000 clones, with about 75% found just once.

The TCR sequence derives from a human donor who received a COVID-19 vaccine. This material consisted of CD4+ T cells from PBMCs cultured with HCoV-NL63 spike peptides, taken before COVID-19 vaccination. The chain recombines TRBV4-1 with TRBJ1-1, with TRBD1 identical over 9 bases. For the CDR3, the DNA is TGCGCCAGCAGCCCAGAGACAGGGGGTAGGACTGAAGCTTTCTTT. Protein sequence: CASSPETGGRTEAFF.